This TCR beta chain derives from a study of T cells in localized non-small cell lung cancer. Clones were read by immunoSEQ multiplex PCR, and TCRdb kept only the in-frame ones, dropping some. The sample yields roughly 24,000 clones, roughly 90% seen once. The CDR3 covers 14 residues. The junction had 8 bases not matched to a gene; V was cut back by 4 bases and J by 9 bases. Germline loops: CDR1 SGHDT, CDR2 YYEEEE. The sequence was obtained from a man aged 35-69 years with stage I squamous cell lung carcinoma. The specimen comprised peripheral blood, sampled before any cancer treatment. The V and J genes are TRBV5-6 and TRBJ1-4, with 8 bases fitting TRBD1. CDR3 loop: CASSSPGQGQKLFF. As DNA, the CDR3 is TGTGCCAGCAGCAGCCCCGGACAGGGCCAAAAACTGTTTTTT.